The clone carrying this T cell receptor (beta chain) is termed medium-sized. Its specificity is unknown. In the original processing: Using the CDR3 differences seen across clinicopathological groups, the authors built a distant-metastasis classifier for papillary thyroid cancer, which was meant to discriminate distant-metastatic patients. TCRdb reanalyzed the PCR reads with MiXCR. These V and J calls originate from TCRdb's pipeline instead of the authors' own analysis. The sample yields 7,700 or so clones, about 30% seen once. The data belong to a study of metastatic and nonmetastatic thyroid tumors. The overall study: The authors compared repertoires across blood and tumor or nodule tissue from malignant and benign thyroid patients. Study-level points and caveats: When malignant thyroid tumors were compared with benign nodules, TCR beta diversity was reportedly significantly higher in the malignant tumors. This held in both blood and tumor samples.

Ahead of thyroid surgery, no patient had received treatment of any kind. The sequenced sample was tumor tissue. The origin of this receptor is a female donor with papillary thyroid cancer or a benign thyroid nodule (not recorded which). Some clones in this sample may be carry-over from other donors' samples.

The CDR3 DNA is TGCAGTGCCACCGGGACAGGGGGATTGAATCAGCCCCAGCATTTT. This gives the protein CSATGTGGLNQPQHF. This chain uses TRBV20-1 with TRBJ1-5, with TRBD1 matching 11 bases. This CDR3 has 15 residues. With V trimmed by 6 bases and J by 4 bases, 8 bases remained unmatched. Germline V gene data show CDR1 as DFQATT and CDR2 as SNEGSKA (reference sequence).